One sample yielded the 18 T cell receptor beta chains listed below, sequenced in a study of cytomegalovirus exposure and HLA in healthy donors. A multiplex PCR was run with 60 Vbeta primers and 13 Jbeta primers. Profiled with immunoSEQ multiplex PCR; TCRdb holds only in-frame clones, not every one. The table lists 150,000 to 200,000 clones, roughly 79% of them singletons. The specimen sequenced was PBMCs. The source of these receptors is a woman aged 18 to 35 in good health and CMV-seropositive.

CDR3 bases: TGTGCCAGCATTGTAGCGGGGGGGGATCCCGGGGAGCTGTTTTTT. Translating gives CASIVAGGDPGELFF. The chain carries TRBV28 and TRBJ2-2; TRBD2 matches 11 bases. The ends lost 7 bases at V and 6 bases at J; junction bases unmatched: 7. The germline V gene has CDR1 MDHEN and CDR2 SYDVKM. The CDR3 contains 15 residues. Together with reference TRBV28 and TRBJ2-2, the CDR3 gives the full variable domain: DVKVTQSSRYLVKRTGEKVFLECVQDMDHENMFWYRQDPGLGLRLIYFSYDVKMKEKGDIPEGYSVSREKKERFSLILESASTNQTSMYLCASIVAGGDPGELFFGEGSRLTVL.

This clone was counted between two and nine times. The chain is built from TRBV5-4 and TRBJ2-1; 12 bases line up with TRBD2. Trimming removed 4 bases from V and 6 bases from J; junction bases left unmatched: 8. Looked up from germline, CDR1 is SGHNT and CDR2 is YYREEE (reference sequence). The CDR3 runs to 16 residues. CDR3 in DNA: TGTGCCAGCAGCCCCTTTACTAGCGGGGGGCCCAATGAGCAGTTCTTC. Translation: CASSPFTSGGPNEQFF.

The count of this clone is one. For the CDR3, the DNA is TGTGCCAGTAGAACCACAGGGGTTAACTATGGCTACACCTTC. Translation gives CASRTTGVNYGYTF. The rearrangement joins TRBV19 to TRBJ1-2, with 7 bases that match TRBD1. V shed 6 bases, J shed 1 base, and the junction held 5 bases outside the gene matches. This CDR3 comprises 14 residues. Germline V CDR1 and CDR2: LNHDA, SQIVND (reference sequence).

The CDR3 reads CASSLATGDNSPLHF. CDR3 bases: TGTGCCAGCAGCTTAGCGACAGGGGACAATTCACCCCTCCACTTT. The chain joins TRBV7-2 to TRBJ1-6, with 8 bases fitting TRBD1. The germline V gene has CDR1 SGHTA and CDR2 FQGNSA. The CDR3 has 15 residues. Germline trimming cut 0 bases from V and 7 bases from J; bases unmatched to any gene: 2.

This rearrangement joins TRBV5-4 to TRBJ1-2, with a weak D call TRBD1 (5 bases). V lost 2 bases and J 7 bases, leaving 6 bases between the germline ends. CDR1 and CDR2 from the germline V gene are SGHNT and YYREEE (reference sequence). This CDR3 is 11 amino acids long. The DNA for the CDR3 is TGTGCCAGCAGCTTAGGGGCTGGCTACACCTTC. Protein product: CASSLGAGYTF.

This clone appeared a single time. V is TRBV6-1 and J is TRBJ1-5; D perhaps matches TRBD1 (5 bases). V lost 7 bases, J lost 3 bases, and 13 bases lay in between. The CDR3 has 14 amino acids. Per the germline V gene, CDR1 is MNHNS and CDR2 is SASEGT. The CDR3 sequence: CASNAGTINQPQHF. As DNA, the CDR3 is TGTGCCAGCAACGCCGGGACTATCAATCAGCCCCAGCATTTT.

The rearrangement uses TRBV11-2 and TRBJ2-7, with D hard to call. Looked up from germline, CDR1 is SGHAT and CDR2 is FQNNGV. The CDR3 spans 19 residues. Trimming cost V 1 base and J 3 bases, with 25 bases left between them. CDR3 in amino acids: CASSLGRGQIPNKDYEQYF. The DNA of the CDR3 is TGTGCCAGCAGCTTAGGTAGAGGTCAGATCCCGAATAAGGACTACGAGCAGTACTTC.

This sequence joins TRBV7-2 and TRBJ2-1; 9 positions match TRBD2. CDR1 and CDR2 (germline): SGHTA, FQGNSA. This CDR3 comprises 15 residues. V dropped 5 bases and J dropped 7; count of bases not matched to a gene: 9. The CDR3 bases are TGTGCCAGCAGCGCGGTAGCGGGGGATCTAAATGAGCAGTTCTTC. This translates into CASSAVAGDLNEQFF.

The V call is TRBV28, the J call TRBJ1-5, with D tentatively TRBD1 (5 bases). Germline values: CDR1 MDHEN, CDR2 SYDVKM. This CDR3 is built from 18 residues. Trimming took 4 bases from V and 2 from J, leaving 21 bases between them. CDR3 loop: CASSSTSDGRGGNQPQHF. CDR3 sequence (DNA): TGTGCCAGCAGTTCCACGTCAGATGGGCGGGGGGGCAATCAGCCCCAGCATTTT.

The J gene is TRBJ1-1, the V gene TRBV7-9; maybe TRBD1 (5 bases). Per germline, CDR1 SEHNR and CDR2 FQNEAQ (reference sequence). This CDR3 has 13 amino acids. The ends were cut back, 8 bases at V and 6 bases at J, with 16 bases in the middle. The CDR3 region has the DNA TGTGCCAGCGATCGGACACCGGAGCCTGAAGCTTTCTTT. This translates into CASDRTPEPEAFF.

The CDR3 sequence is CASSQIGVQGRSNEKLFF. CDR3 bases: TGCGCCAGCAGCCAAATAGGTGTCCAGGGGCGGTCTAATGAAAAACTGTTTTTT. The chain joins TRBV4-1 to TRBJ1-4; D is possibly TRBD1 (6 bases). V was clipped by 2 bases and J by 3 bases, with 19 bases between them. The germline V gene encodes CDR1 MGHRA and CDR2 YSYEKL. This CDR3 spans 18 amino acids.

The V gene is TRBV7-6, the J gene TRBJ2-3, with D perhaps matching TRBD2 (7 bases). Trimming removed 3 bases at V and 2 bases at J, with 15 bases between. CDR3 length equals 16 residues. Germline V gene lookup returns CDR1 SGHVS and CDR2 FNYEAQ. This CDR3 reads CASSFDLGGPTDTQYF. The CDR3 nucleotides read TGTGCCAGCAGCTTTGATTTGGGGGGGCCCACAGATACGCAGTATTTT.

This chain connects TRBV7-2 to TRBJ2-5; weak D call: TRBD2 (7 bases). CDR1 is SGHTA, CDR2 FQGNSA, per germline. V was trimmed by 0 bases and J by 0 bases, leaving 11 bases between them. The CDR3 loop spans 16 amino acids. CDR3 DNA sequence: TGTGCCAGCAGCTTAGCTGGGGGGGCCCACCAAGAGACCCAGTACTTC. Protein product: CASSLAGGAHQETQYF.

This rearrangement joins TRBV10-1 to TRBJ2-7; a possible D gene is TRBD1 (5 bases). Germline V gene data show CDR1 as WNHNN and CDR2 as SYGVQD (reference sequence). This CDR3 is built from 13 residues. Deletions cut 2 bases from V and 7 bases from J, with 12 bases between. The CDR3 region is CASSEPFAGEQYF. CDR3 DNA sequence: TGCGCCAGCAGTGAGCCCTTTGCAGGGGAGCAGTACTTC.

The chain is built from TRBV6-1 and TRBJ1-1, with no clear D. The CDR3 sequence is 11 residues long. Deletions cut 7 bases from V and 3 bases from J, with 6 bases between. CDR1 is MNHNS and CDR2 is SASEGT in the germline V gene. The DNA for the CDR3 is TGTGCCAGCATTCCGTACACTGAAGCTTTCTTT. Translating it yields CASIPYTEAFF.

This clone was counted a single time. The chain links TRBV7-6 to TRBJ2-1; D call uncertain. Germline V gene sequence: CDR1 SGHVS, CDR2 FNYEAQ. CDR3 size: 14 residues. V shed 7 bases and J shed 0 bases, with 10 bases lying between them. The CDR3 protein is CASTRERSYNEQFF. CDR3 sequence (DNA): TGTGCCAGCACCCGAGAGCGCTCCTACAATGAGCAGTTCTTC.

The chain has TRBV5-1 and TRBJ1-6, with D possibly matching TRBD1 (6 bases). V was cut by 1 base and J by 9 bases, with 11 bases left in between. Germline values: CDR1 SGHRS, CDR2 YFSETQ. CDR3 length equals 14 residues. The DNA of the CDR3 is TGCGCCAGCAGCTTGAACAGGGCGAGTTCACCCCTCCACTTT. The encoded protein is CASSLNRASSPLHF.

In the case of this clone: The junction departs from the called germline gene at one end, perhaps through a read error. The CDR3 nucleotides are TGTGCCAGCAGCTTAGAAGTAAACAGCTATGGCCACACCTTC. The encoded protein is CASSLEVNSYGHTF. This chain joins TRBV7-2 and TRBJ1-2; no clear D gene. This CDR3 region has 14 residues. Germline lookup yields CDR1 SGHTA and CDR2 FQGNSA.